Listed here are 8 T cell receptor beta chains from one sample, sequenced in a study of blood T cell repertoires in COVID-19. The protocol was immunoSEQ multiplex PCR, while the TCRdb copy is restricted to in-frame clones and leaves out a portion. Of 95,000 to 100,000 clones detected, about 85% appear once; the ten largest clones hold more than 1.5%. The sample consisted of peripheral blood. Receptor source: a woman between 65 and 79 years old with active or convalescent COVID-19.

The chain combines TRBV6-5 with TRBJ2-1; D is ambiguous. V was cut by 2 bases and J by 3 bases, with 14 bases left in between. CDR3 length equals 16 residues. Germline CDR1 MNHEY, CDR2 SVGAGI. The CDR3 loop is CASSYQIAPSYNEQFF. CDR3 nucleotide sequence: TGTGCCAGCAGTTACCAAATAGCCCCTAGCTACAATGAGCAGTTCTTC.

The chain uses TRBV28 and TRBJ1-4; 7 positions match TRBD1. Germline trimming cut 2 bases from V and 7 bases from J; bases unmatched to any gene: 10. In germline, CDR1 is MDHEN, CDR2 SYDVKM. The CDR3 covers 16 residues. The CDR3: CASSLSHYRGSEKLFF. In nucleotides, the CDR3 is TGTGCCAGCAGTTTAAGCCATTACAGGGGAAGTGAAAAACTGTTTTTT.

V usage is TRBV5-1 and J usage is TRBJ2-2, with TRBD2 matching over 8 bases. V dropped 4 bases and J dropped 7; count of bases not matched to a gene: 3. Germline loops: CDR1 SGHRS, CDR2 YFSETQ. This CDR3 has 13 amino acids. The DNA for the CDR3 is TGCGCCAGCAGCCCGGGAGGGTTCGGGGAGCTGTTTTTT. Its protein product is CASSPGGFGELFF.

The rearrangement uses TRBV2 and TRBJ1-4, with unresolved D. This CDR3 comprises 14 residues. V was pared by 4 bases and J by 8 bases, with 14 bases between. Germline lookup yields CDR1 SNHLY and CDR2 FYNNEI. The CDR3 protein is CASSGFGVREKLFF. In DNA, the CDR3 is TGTGCCAGCAGTGGTTTCGGGGTTCGGGAAAAACTGTTTTTT.

This clone was picked up a small number of times. The rearrangement links TRBV11-2 to TRBJ2-7; D may be TRBD1 (8 bases). The V end lost 0 bases, the J end lost 6 bases, and 15 bases lay between the germline ends. The CDR3 extends over 15 amino acids. Germline CDR1 and CDR2: SGHAT and FQNNGV. Written as DNA, the CDR3 is TGTGCCAGCAGCTTAGATCCAGGGGGCGGGAGCGAGCAGTACTTC. Translated, it gives CASSLDPGGGSEQYF.

This chain links TRBV20-1 with TRBJ2-1; 7 nucleotides line up with TRBD2. Unmatched junction bases numbered 7, after V lost 3 bases and J lost 8 bases. From germline, CDR1 is DFQATT and CDR2 SNEGSKA (reference sequence). This CDR3 comprises 13 residues. The CDR3 reads CSASGGSNYEQFF. CDR3 DNA: TGCAGTGCTAGTGGCGGGAGTAACTATGAGCAGTTCTTC.

The chain couples TRBV9 to TRBJ1-2; 9 nucleotides line up with TRBD1. After removal of 3 bases from V and 8 bases from J, the junction contained 8 bases not matched to a gene. This CDR3 contains 14 residues. Germline V gene sequence: CDR1 SGDLS, CDR2 YYNGEE. CDR3 loop: CASSAGQGPYGYTF. The CDR3 nucleotides are TGTGCCAGCAGCGCGGGACAGGGCCCCTACGGCTACACCTTC.

The genes are TRBV5-4 and TRBJ2-7, with TRBD1 as a possible D gene (6 bases). Germline V gives CDR1 SGHNT, CDR2 YYREEE (reference sequence). Trimming left V 4 bases short and J 3 bases short, with 23 bases between. The CDR3 spans 17 residues. The CDR3 coding sequence is TGTGCCAGCAGCCCGCAAGGGGGATCTAACCTGTTCTACGAGCAGTACTTC. This codes for CASSPQGGSNLFYEQYF.